The clone carrying this T cell receptor beta chain was found a few times. What it binds is not known. The authors' processing: Researchers built a distant-metastasis classifier for papillary thyroid cancer that drew on CDR3 differences across clinicopathological groups. TCRdb reprocessed the PCR reads via MiXCR. The V and J calls reflect TCRdb's pipeline rather than the authors' work. The sample has about 27,000 clones, roughly 17% seen once; the top ten hold under 7.5%. The data were taken from a study of metastatic and nonmetastatic thyroid tumors. Study background: Where malignant and benign thyroid patients were concerned, repertoires were compared across blood and tumor or nodule tissue. Findings and caveats of the study: Benign nodules reportedly had significantly lower TCR beta diversity than malignant thyroid tumors in blood and tumor.

CDR1 and CDR2 from the germline V gene are SGHVS and FQNEAQ. The CDR3 is 13 residues long. Germline trimming cut 3 bases from V and 2 bases from J; bases unmatched to any gene: 1. Every patient was untreated before thyroid surgery. This clonotype originated in a male donor with papillary thyroid cancer or a benign thyroid nodule (not recorded which). Some clones in this sample may be carry-over from other donors' samples. The specimen sequenced was blood. This chain connects TRBV7-8 to TRBJ2-7, with 7 bases fitting TRBD1. The CDR3 loop is CASSFGQAYEQYF. CDR3 DNA sequence: TGTGCCAGCAGCTTCGGACAGGCCTACGAGCAGTACTTC.